This passage covers 25 T cell receptor beta chains from one sample sequenced in a study of vaccination effects on CD4 cells after COVID-19. Subsequent to 10 days of culture, CD4+ T cells were isolated. Generated by immunoSEQ multiplex PCR, the TCRdb table keeps only in-frame clones and is missing some. The repertoire consists of tens of thousands of clones, with 75% to 80% occurring once and the leading ten covering 12%. These receptors lack a known antigen. The sample was CD4+ T cells from PBMCs cultured without peptide, taken before COVID-19 vaccination. The receptors stem from a human donor who had a prior SARS-CoV-2 infection.

The chain employs TRBV9 and TRBJ2-7, with D possibly TRBD1 on 5 matching bases. Germline CDR1 and CDR2: SGDLS and YYNGEE. CDR3 length equals 14 residues. Trimming took off 4 bases at V and 2 bases at J, with 13 bases between the two ends. The CDR3 DNA reads TGTGCCAGCAGCCCGAGGACAACCCCCTACGAGCAGTACTTC. Translation: CASSPRTTPYEQYF.

The chain links TRBV2 to TRBJ2-2, with no clear D. The germline V and J ends were trimmed by 4 bases and 3 bases, with 3 bases remaining between them. This CDR3 has 12 amino acids. Germline V gives CDR1 SNHLY, CDR2 FYNNEI. CDR3 in amino acids: CASSVYTGELFF. The CDR3 DNA reads TGTGCCAGCAGTGTTTACACCGGGGAGCTGTTTTTT. The complete variable domain, with remaining parts taken from reference TRBV2 and TRBJ2-2, reads EPEVTQTPSHQVTQMGQEVILRCVPISNHLYFYWYRQILGQKVEFLVSFYNNEISEKSEIFDDQFSVERPDGSNFTLKIRSTKLEDSAMYFCASSVYTGELFFGEGSRLTVL.

This chain joins TRBV2 and TRBJ2-7; TRBD1 matches at 9 bases. The germline V gene has CDR1 SNHLY and CDR2 FYNNEI. The CDR3 consists of 13 residues. With V trimmed by 7 bases and J by 3 bases, 4 bases remained unmatched. Written as DNA, the CDR3 is TGTGCCAGCATCCGGGACAGGGACTACGAGCAGTACTTC. Translating gives CASIRDRDYEQYF.

This chain links TRBV5-4 with TRBJ2-4; a weak D match, TRBD2 (5 bases). Germline assignment: CDR1 SGHNT and CDR2 YYREEE (reference sequence). The ends were cut back, 2 bases at V and 6 bases at J, with 15 bases in the middle. The CDR3 is 15 residues long. CDR3 in DNA: TGTGCCAGCAGCTTAAGTATCCCCGGGGTAAACATTCAGTACTTC. Residues: CASSLSIPGVNIQYF.

The chain has TRBV15 and TRBJ1-2; D remains ambiguous. The CDR3 runs to 16 residues. V shed 2 bases and J shed 1 base, with 14 bases lying between them. The V gene's germline CDR1 is LNHNV and CDR2 YYDKDF (reference sequence). The CDR3 coding sequence is TGTGCCACCAGCAGAACAATCGCTTCCAGTAACTATGGCTACACCTTC. It encodes CATSRTIASSNYGYTF.

The V and J genes are TRBV12-3 or TRBV12-4 and TRBJ2-1; maybe TRBD2 (5 bases). Trimming pared 3 bases from V and 10 bases from J, leaving 13 bases between. This CDR3 has 13 residues. The CDR3: CASSLEAAREQFF. DNA of the CDR3: TGTGCCAGCAGTTTGGAGGCGGCACGGGAGCAGTTCTTC.

The chain is built from TRBV12-5 and TRBJ1-1, with a tentative D call TRBD1 (6 bases). This CDR3 is 14 amino acids long. Trimming removed 5 bases at V and 3 bases at J, with 13 bases between. Germline CDR1 is LGHNT and CDR2 is FRNRAP. As DNA, the CDR3 is TGTGCTAGTGGTAACACAGGGAACCACACTGAAGCTTTCTTT. This gives the protein CASGNTGNHTEAFF.

The J gene is TRBJ2-3, the V gene TRBV24-1; D uncertain. Germline V CDR1 and CDR2: KGHDR, SFDVKD. The CDR3 has 15 amino acids. The V end was cut by 3 bases, the J end by 2 bases, with 11 bases between. The CDR3 spells CATSDPPSVTDTQYF. As DNA, the CDR3 is TGTGCCACCAGTGATCCCCCCTCGGTCACAGATACGCAGTATTTT.

The V and J genes are TRBV7-9 and TRBJ2-3; D not certain. This CDR3 comprises 15 residues. In germline, CDR1 is SEHNR, CDR2 FQNEAQ (reference sequence). Trimming took off 5 bases at V and 4 bases at J, with 16 bases between the two ends. The chain's CDR3 is CASSQNRGYADTQYF. As DNA, the CDR3 is TGTGCCAGCAGCCAGAATCGCGGCTACGCAGATACGCAGTATTTT.

The chain links TRBV6-5 to TRBJ2-1; 11 nucleotides agree with TRBD2. Trimming at V came to 4 bases and at J to 10 bases, leaving 9 bases not matched to a gene. CDR3 length: 15 amino acids. Germline V lookup: CDR1 MNHEY, CDR2 SVGAGI. The CDR3 region is CASSSLAGGPGEQFF. As DNA, the CDR3 is TGTGCCAGCAGTTCCTTAGCGGGAGGGCCGGGGGAGCAGTTCTTC.

V usage is TRBV5-4 and J usage is TRBJ2-3; D is perhaps TRBD2 (5 bases). The V gene's germline CDR1 is SGHNT and CDR2 YYREEE (reference sequence). Trimming stripped 7 bases from V and 2 bases from J, with 11 bases between. CDR3 size: 13 residues. This CDR3 is CASQRTYTDTQYF. CDR3 nucleotide sequence: TGTGCCAGCCAGCGGACCTACACAGATACGCAGTATTTT.

V is TRBV6-1 and J is TRBJ1-5; D ambiguous. The ends were cut back, 3 bases at V and 3 bases at J, with 15 bases in the middle. This CDR3 spans 16 amino acids. Germline values: CDR1 MNHNS, CDR2 SASEGT. CDR3 nucleotides: TGTGCCAGCAGTGAGGCCGATCAAGGAGACAATCAGCCCCAGCATTTT. Translated, it gives CASSEADQGDNQPQHF.

Comments on this clone: Mismatch with germline at one junction end may stem from a read error. The chain joins TRBV5-1 to TRBJ2-7; 7 nucleotides line up with TRBD1. CDR3 length equals 13 residues. The germline CDR1 and CDR2 sequences are SGHRS and YFSETQ. The CDR3 reads CASGLDRRHEQYF. The DNA for the CDR3 is TGCGCCAGCGGCTTGGACAGGAGGCACGAGCAGTACTTC.

J is TRBJ1-1 and V is TRBV7-8; D gene unclear. V was trimmed by 2 bases and J by 1 base, leaving 11 bases between them. The V gene's germline CDR1 is SGHVS and CDR2 FQNEAQ. This CDR3 is built from 15 residues. DNA for the CDR3: TGTGCCAGCAGCTTATTGCGGGTTGCGAACACTGAAGCTTTCTTT. Translation: CASSLLRVANTEAFF.

V gene TRBV9 combines with J gene TRBJ2-7; D uncertain. The CDR3 has 15 amino acids. Germline V CDR1 and CDR2: SGDLS, YYNGEE. The V and J ends lost 0 bases and 2 bases respectively, with 12 bases between them. As DNA, the CDR3 is TGTGCCAGCAGCGTAGGGGCAGACCTTACCTACGAGCAGTACTTC. Translation: CASSVGADLTYEQYF.

The CDR3 loop reads CASSPQYTARDTQYF. The DNA of the CDR3 is TGTGCCAGCTCACCGCAGTATACAGCTAGAGATACGCAGTATTTT. The chain recombines TRBV18 with TRBJ2-3; no clear D gene. CDR1 is KGHSH, CDR2 LQKENI, per germline. The ends were cut back, 3 bases at V and 5 bases at J, with 15 bases in the middle. The CDR3 runs 15 residues.

The rearrangement joins TRBV4-2 to TRBJ2-3; 8 bases match TRBD2. Looked up from germline, CDR1 is LGHNA and CDR2 is YNFKEQ. V trimming: 0 bases; J trimming: 3 bases; junction bases outside the gene matches: 5. This CDR3 region has 16 residues. CDR3 DNA: TGTGCCAGCAGCCAAGATGCCAGCGGGAGAACAGATACGCAGTATTTT. Its translation is CASSQDASGRTDTQYF.

The chain is built from TRBV5-4 and TRBJ2-5; 11 bases match TRBD2. With 2 bases clipped from V and 5 bases from J, the junction kept 20 bases outside the gene matches. The germline gives CDR1 SGHNT, CDR2 YYREEE (reference sequence). The CDR3 extends over 20 amino acids. CDR3 in amino acids: CASSFPPGGGSGGARETQYF. The CDR3, as DNA: TGTGCCAGCAGCTTCCCCCCGGGGGGTGGTAGCGGGGGGGCCAGGGAGACCCAGTACTTC. The variable domain in full, completed from reference TRBV5-4 and TRBJ2-5, reads ETGVTQSPTHLIKTRGQQVTLRCSSQSGHNTVSWYQQALGQGPQFIFQYYREEENGRGNFPPRFSGLQFPNYSSELNVNALELDDSALYLCASSFPPGGGSGGARETQYFGPGTRLLVL.

This clone was found a few times. V and J are TRBV7-2 and TRBJ1-6, with D unclear. Germline V gene lookup returns CDR1 SGHTA and CDR2 FQGNSA. V dropped 1 base and J dropped 10 bases, with 8 bases sitting between them. The CDR3 length is 13 residues. The CDR3 DNA reads TGTGCCAGCAGCTTAGAGAGGAGGTCACCCCTCCACTTT. Encoded protein: CASSLERRSPLHF.

The chain combines TRBV19 with TRBJ1-3; unclear D gene. The CDR3 is 12 amino acids. CDR1 is LNHDA and CDR2 is SQIVND in the germline V gene (reference sequence). V lost 5 bases and J lost 0, with 2 bases in between. The CDR3 DNA reads TGTGCCAGTAGTTACTCTGGAAACACCATATATTTT. This encodes CASSYSGNTIYF. Supplemented by reference TRBV19 and TRBJ1-3, the full variable domain reads DGGITQSPKYLFRKEGQNVTLSCEQNLNHDAMYWYRQDPGQGLRLIYYSQIVNDFQKGDIAEGYSVSREKKESFPLTVTSAQKNPTAFYLCASSYSGNTIYFGEGSWLTVV.

This chain joins TRBV5-1 and TRBJ1-6; D might be TRBD1 (6 bases). The CDR3 consists of 16 residues. Trimming removed 0 bases from V and 7 bases from J, with 14 bases in between. Germline CDR1 is SGHRS and CDR2 is YFSETQ. As DNA, the CDR3 is TGCGCCAGCAGCTTGGTGGCGGGGGGCGGAAATTCACCCCTCCACTTT. It specifies CASSLVAGGGNSPLHF.

The chain is built from TRBV18 and TRBJ2-1; D possibly corresponds to TRBD1 (5 bases). The length of the CDR3 is 13 residues. Trimming left V 6 bases short and J 0 bases short, with 6 bases between. CDR1 is KGHSH and CDR2 is LQKENI in the germline V gene. CDR3 region: CASSRVSYNEQFF. For the CDR3, the DNA is TGTGCCAGCTCCAGGGTCTCCTACAATGAGCAGTTCTTC.

This clone has just one count. The chain couples TRBV10-3 to TRBJ1-5, with D perhaps TRBD1 (5 bases). The CDR3 extends over 14 amino acids. Trimming removed 4 bases from V and 3 bases from J, with 10 bases in between. The germline V gene has CDR1 ENHRY and CDR2 SYGVKD. CDR3: CAISARDDNQPQHF. CDR3 nucleotides: TGTGCCATCAGTGCCCGGGACGACAATCAGCCCCAGCATTTT.

The chain recombines TRBV9 with TRBJ2-2; the D gene is possibly TRBD1 (6 bases). Germline-derived CDR1 and CDR2 are SGDLS and YYNGEE. This CDR3 is 15 amino acids long. Trimming shortened V by 4 bases and J by 0 bases, and 10 bases separated the two germline ends. The CDR3 bases are TGTGCCAGCAGCCCCAGACAGGCGAACACCGGGGAGCTGTTTTTT. It translates to CASSPRQANTGELFF.

The chain is built from TRBV6-5 and TRBJ1-5; 8 bases fit TRBD1. There are 14 residues in the CDR3. Germline values: CDR1 MNHEY, CDR2 SVGAGI. Unmatched junction bases numbered 1, after V lost 5 bases and J lost 1 base. CDR3 sequence (DNA): TGTGCCAGCAGTAACAGGGGGAGCAATCAGCCCCAGCATTTT. It is translated as CASSNRGSNQPQHF.